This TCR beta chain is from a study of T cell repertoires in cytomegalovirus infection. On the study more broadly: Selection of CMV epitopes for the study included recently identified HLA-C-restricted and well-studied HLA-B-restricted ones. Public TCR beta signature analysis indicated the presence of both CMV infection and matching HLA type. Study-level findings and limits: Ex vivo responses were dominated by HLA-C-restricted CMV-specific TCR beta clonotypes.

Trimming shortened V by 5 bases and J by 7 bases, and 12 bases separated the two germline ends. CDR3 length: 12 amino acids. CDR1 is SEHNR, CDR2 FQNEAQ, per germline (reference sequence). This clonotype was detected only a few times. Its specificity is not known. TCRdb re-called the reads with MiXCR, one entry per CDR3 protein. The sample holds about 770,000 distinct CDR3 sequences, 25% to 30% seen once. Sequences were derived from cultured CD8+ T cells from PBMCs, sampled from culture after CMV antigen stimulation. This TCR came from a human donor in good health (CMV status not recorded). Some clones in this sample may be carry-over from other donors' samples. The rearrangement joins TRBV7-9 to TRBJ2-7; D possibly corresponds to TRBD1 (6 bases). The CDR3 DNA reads TGTGCCAGCAGCCCAAAACAGGGTGAGCAGTACTTC. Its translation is CASSPKQGEQYF.